One sample yielded the 20 T cell receptor beta chains listed below, sequenced in a study of immune evolution from preneoplasia to lung adenocarcinoma. The table came from immunoSEQ multiplex PCR; TCRdb's copy has only in-frame clones and leaves some out. The data hold roughly 38,000 clones, with 60% to 75% observed a single time. Sequencing input: FFPE invasive lung adenocarcinoma tissue. Source of these receptors: a person aged 55 to 75 with lung adenocarcinoma.

The chain is built from TRBV7-3 and TRBJ2-1, with 8 bases that match TRBD1. Germline lookup yields CDR1 SGHTA and CDR2 FQGTGA. CDR3 length: 16 residues. V gave up 2 bases and J gave up 10 bases; unmatched junction bases: 13. The CDR3 is CASSLWGTGTQAEQFF. In DNA, the CDR3 is TGTGCCAGCAGCTTATGGGGGACAGGAACCCAGGCGGAGCAGTTCTTC.

This clone was recorded a few times. The chain carries TRBV10-3 and TRBJ2-7; a weak D match, TRBD1 (5 bases). V lost 3 bases and J 2 bases, leaving 11 bases between the germline ends. This CDR3 has 14 residues. Germline CDR1 is ENHRY and CDR2 is SYGVKD. The CDR3 sequence: CAISEGHATYEQYF. CDR3 bases: TGTGCCATCAGTGAAGGACACGCCACCTACGAGCAGTACTTC.

This chain links TRBV7-2 with TRBJ1-3, with D maybe TRBD1 (6 bases). Trimming took off 1 base at V and 6 bases at J, with 10 bases between the two ends. Germline CDR1 SGHTA, CDR2 FQGNSA. CDR3 length: 14 residues. The CDR3 spells CASSLGTAANTIYF. The CDR3 region has the DNA TGTGCCAGCAGCTTAGGGACAGCTGCAAACACCATATATTTT.

The rearrangement joins TRBV2 to TRBJ2-3, with D unclear. CDR1 is SNHLY, CDR2 FYNNEI, per germline. The CDR3 runs to 16 residues. Trimming took 8 bases from V and 5 from J, leaving 23 bases between them. The CDR3 region is CASAWTDGRGVDTQYF. CDR3 DNA sequence: TGTGCCAGCGCATGGACGGACGGCCGCGGCGTAGATACGCAGTATTTT.

The chain joins TRBV5-4 to TRBJ1-5; TRBD1 agrees at 12 bases. Per the germline V gene, CDR1 is SGHNT and CDR2 is YYREEE (reference sequence). CDR3 length: 20 amino acids. V lost 4 bases and J lost 4; bases outside the gene matches: 18. CDR3 bases: TGTGCCAGCAGCCTCCTTATTACCGGGACAGGGGGCGAAGGAAATCAGCCCCAGCATTTT. Amino acids: CASSLLITGTGGEGNQPQHF.

V gene TRBV4-1 combines with J gene TRBJ2-5; 7 positions match TRBD2. The ends lost 4 bases at V and 4 bases at J; junction bases unmatched: 3. The length of the CDR3 is 13 residues. Germline CDR1 MGHRA, CDR2 YSYEKL. The CDR3 is CASSPPGGETQYF. In DNA form, the CDR3 reads TGCGCCAGCAGCCCCCCGGGAGGAGAGACCCAGTACTTC.

This chain connects TRBV2 to TRBJ1-5; D ambiguous. Trimming pared 4 bases from V and 10 bases from J, leaving 11 bases between. In germline, CDR1 is SNHLY, CDR2 FYNNEI. This CDR3 region has 12 residues. The CDR3 DNA reads as TGTGCCAGCAGTGTTTATGAGTTCCCCCAGCATTTT. It yields the protein CASSVYEFPQHF. Together with reference TRBV2 and TRBJ1-5, the CDR3 gives the full variable domain: EPEVTQTPSHQVTQMGQEVILRCVPISNHLYFYWYRQILGQKVEFLVSFYNNEISEKSEIFDDQFSVERPDGSNFTLKIRSTKLEDSAMYFCASSVYEFPQHFGDGTRLSIL.

The J gene is TRBJ2-7, the V gene TRBV6-5; 9 positions agree with TRBD2. CDR1 and CDR2 (germline): MNHEY, SVGAGI. Trimming at V came to 2 bases and at J to 5 bases, leaving 7 bases not matched to a gene. The CDR3 is 15 amino acids. CDR3 region: CASSYGIAGDDEQYF. Written as DNA, the CDR3 is TGTGCCAGCAGTTACGGGATAGCGGGAGATGACGAGCAGTACTTC.

The chain employs TRBV9 and TRBJ2-6; D is possibly TRBD1 (5 bases). The V and J ends lost 4 bases and 0 bases respectively, with 8 bases between them. Per germline, CDR1 SGDLS and CDR2 YYNGEE. The CDR3 is 15 residues long. The CDR3 nucleotides read TGTGCCAGCAGCCAGGGCGGCTCTGGGGCCAACGTCCTGACTTTC. As protein: CASSQGGSGANVLTF.

Concerning this clone: An end of the junction does not agree with germline; a read error may underlie this. V usage is TRBV29-1 and J usage is TRBJ2-3; D gene uncertain. Germline loops: CDR1 SQVTM, CDR2 ANQGSEA. This CDR3 spans 10 amino acids. CDR3 region: CSLLSETQYF. The CDR3 DNA reads as TGCAGCTTATTATCAGAAACGCAGTATTTT.

This chain's CDR3 is CASSPNRGPSTNYGYTF. Written as DNA, the CDR3 is TGTGCCAGCAGCCCGAACAGGGGGCCCTCCACTAACTATGGCTACACCTTC. J is TRBJ1-2 and V is TRBV7-2, with TRBD1 matching 9 bases. Germline V gene sequence: CDR1 SGHTA, CDR2 FQGNSA. The CDR3 runs to 17 residues. V was clipped by 5 bases and J by 0 bases; unmatched bases: 10.

This chain joins TRBV25-1 and TRBJ1-2, with D possibly matching TRBD1 (5 bases). This CDR3 has 11 amino acids. The germline V gene encodes CDR1 MGHDK and CDR2 SYGVNS. V lost 8 bases and J 8 bases, leaving 12 bases between the germline ends. The CDR3 protein is CASGSGLGYTF. CDR3 DNA sequence: TGTGCCAGCGGCTCGGGGCTGGGCTACACCTTC.

A word on this clone: The same CDR3 can be traced to other DNA sequences in this sample. The CDR3 reads CASREGGHEQFF. The CDR3 DNA reads as TGTGCCAGTAGAGAAGGGGGTCATGAGCAGTTCTTC. The V call is TRBV27, the J call TRBJ2-1, with a possible D match to TRBD1 (6 bases). Germline V gives CDR1 MNHEY, CDR2 SMNVEV (reference sequence). The CDR3 length is 12 residues. Trimming left V 9 bases short and J 8 bases short, with 14 bases between.

As for this clone: Germline and junction disagree at one end, which may indicate a read error. The V call is TRBV5-1, the J call TRBJ2-7; 7 bases line up with TRBD2. Germline assignment: CDR1 SGHRS and CDR2 YFSETQ. CDR3 length equals 17 residues. The CDR3 loop reads CASSLGGVERGGYEQYF. CDR3 coding DNA: TGCGCCAGCAGCTTGGGGGGGGTTGAGCGGGGCGGCTACGAGCAGTACTTT.

The rearrangement links TRBV19 to TRBJ1-5, with D perhaps matching TRBD1 (6 bases). CDR1 is LNHDA, CDR2 SQIVND, per germline (reference sequence). The length of the CDR3 is 13 residues. V lost 8 bases and J lost 0, with 8 bases in between. For the CDR3, the DNA is TGTGCCAGTCAGGGGCTTAGCAATCAGCCCCAGCATTTT. Protein: CASQGLSNQPQHF.

The rearrangement uses TRBV7-9 and TRBJ1-3; 7 positions agree with TRBD1. V trimming: 5 bases; J trimming: 4 bases; junction bases outside the gene matches: 11. The CDR3 length is 16 residues. Germline lookup yields CDR1 SEHNR and CDR2 FQNEAQ (reference sequence). CDR3 nucleotides: TGTGCCAGCAGCCCAAGCCCTGGGGGACAGGGAAACACCATATATTTT. Protein sequence: CASSPSPGGQGNTIYF.

The chain couples TRBV5-1 to TRBJ2-6; either TRBD1 or TRBD2 may supply D (5 bases each). V lost 1 base and J 2 bases, leaving 13 bases between the germline ends. Germline values: CDR1 SGHRS, CDR2 YFSETQ. The CDR3 has 17 residues. As DNA, the CDR3 is TGCGCCAGCAGCTTGTGGCAGGGAGTCACTGGGGCCAACGTCCTGACTTTC. Translation gives CASSLWQGVTGANVLTF. Drawing the rest from reference TRBV5-1 and TRBJ2-6, the complete variable domain is KAGVTQTPRYLIKTRGQQVTLSCSPISGHRSVSWYQQTPGQGLQFLFEYFSETQRNKGNFPGRFSGRQFSNSRSEMNVSTLELGDSALYLCASSLWQGVTGANVLTFGAGSRLTVL.

V and J are TRBV9 and TRBJ2-3, with TRBD1 matching 7 bases. Unmatched junction bases numbered 10, after V lost 7 bases and J lost 2 bases. Germline CDR1 and CDR2: SGDLS and YYNGEE. The CDR3 has 15 amino acids. DNA of the CDR3: TGTGCCAGCGCCGTCGGGGACAGTCCCACAGATACGCAGTATTTT. It translates to CASAVGDSPTDTQYF.

V and J are TRBV4-2 and TRBJ1-1; 9 bases map to TRBD1. V shed 3 bases, J shed 0 bases, and the junction held 11 bases outside the gene matches. The CDR3 consists of 18 residues. The germline CDR1 and CDR2 sequences are LGHNA and YNFKEQ. The CDR3 protein is CASSHVPGQGSLNTEAFF. The DNA of the CDR3 is TGTGCCAGCAGCCATGTACCGGGACAGGGAAGCCTGAACACTGAAGCTTTCTTT.

The rearrangement joins TRBV4-1 to TRBJ2-1, with 7 nucleotides matching TRBD2. Germline CDR1 MGHRA, CDR2 YSYEKL. V trimming: 4 bases; J trimming: 0 bases; junction bases outside the gene matches: 0. The CDR3 extends over 14 amino acids. CDR3 bases: TGCGCCAGCAGCCGGGGGGGCTCCTACAATGAGCAGTTCTTC. This encodes CASSRGGSYNEQFF.